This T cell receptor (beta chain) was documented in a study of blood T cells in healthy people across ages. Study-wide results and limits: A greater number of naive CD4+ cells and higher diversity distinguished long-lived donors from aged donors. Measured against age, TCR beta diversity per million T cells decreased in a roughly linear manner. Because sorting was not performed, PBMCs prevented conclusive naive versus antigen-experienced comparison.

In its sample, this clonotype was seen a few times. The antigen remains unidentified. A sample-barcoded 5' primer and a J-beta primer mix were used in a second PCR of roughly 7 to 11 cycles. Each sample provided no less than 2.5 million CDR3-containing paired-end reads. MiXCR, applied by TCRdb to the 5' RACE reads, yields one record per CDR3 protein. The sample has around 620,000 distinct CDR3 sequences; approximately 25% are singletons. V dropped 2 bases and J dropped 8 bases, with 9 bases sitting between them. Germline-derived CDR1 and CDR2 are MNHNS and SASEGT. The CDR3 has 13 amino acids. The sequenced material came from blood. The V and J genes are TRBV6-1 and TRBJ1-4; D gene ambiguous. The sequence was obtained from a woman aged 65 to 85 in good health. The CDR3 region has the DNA TGTGCCAGCAGTGAATTCGGCCAGGAAAAACTGTTTTTT. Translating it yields CASSEFGQEKLFF.